Listed below are T cell receptor beta chains from one sample, sequenced in a study of control samples from healthy donors and cancer patients. TCRdb keeps only in-frame clones here, not all; method: immunoSEQ multiplex PCR. This table holds some 130,000 clones, 80% to 95% found once. Material for sequencing was blood. These receptors originate from a man younger than 35 in good health. Each CDR3 is given with its conserved first and last residue. Each record gives: D gene, J gene, V gene, clone size, CDR3 DNA, CDR3 protein. A D gene is named only where the DNA matches it firmly. Only part of the rows carry a size: once, few, many, or a class if the clone is expanded.

D: -
J: TRBJ1-1
V: TRBV11-2
size: -
DNA: TGTGCCAGCAGCTTAGGCCCGGGGGGTACTGAAGCTTTCTTT
CDR3: CASSLGPGGTEAFF

D: TRBD1
J: TRBJ2-7
V: TRBV5-1
size: -
DNA: TGCGCCAGCAGCTTAGGCGACAGGGGCGAGCAGTACTTC
CDR3: CASSLGDRGEQYF

D: TRBD1
J: TRBJ1-4
V: TRBV18
size: -
DNA: TGTGCCAGCTCACCGGGACAGGGCTTTGAAAAACTGTTTTTT
CDR3: CASSPGQGFEKLFF

D: -
J: TRBJ1-1
V: TRBV18
size: -
DNA: TGTGCCAGCTCACCCCCTACAGGGATAGAGGCTTTCTTT
CDR3: CASSPPTGIEAFF

D: TRBD1
J: TRBJ1-1
V: TRBV30
size: -
DNA: TGTGCCTGGAGTTCGGTCCAGGGGGTTGCTTTCTTT
CDR3: CAWSSVQGVAFF

D: -
J: TRBJ2-1
V: TRBV12-5
size: -
DNA: TGTGCTAGTGGTTTGCTTAGGGGCGATGAGCAGTTCTTC
CDR3: CASGLLRGDEQFF

D: -
J: TRBJ2-1
V: TRBV5-1
size: once
DNA: TGCGCCAGCAGCCCGAGGGGGGGCACCTACAATGAGCAGTTCTTC
CDR3: CASSPRGGTYNEQFF

D: -
J: TRBJ2-6
V: TRBV6-4
size: few
DNA: TGTGCCAGCAGCGCAGACAGCTCTGGGGCCAACGTCCTGACTTTC
CDR3: CASSADSSGANVLTF

D: TRBD2
J: TRBJ2-5
V: TRBV6-5
size: -
DNA: TGTGCCAGCAGCCACTATAGCGGGGGTGGGGAGACCCAGTACTTC
CDR3: CASSHYSGGGETQYF

D: -
J: TRBJ1-1
V: TRBV7-2
size: -
DNA: TGTGCCAGCAGCTTCCTCTACAAGAACACTGAAGCTTTCTTT
CDR3: CASSFLYKNTEAFF

D: -
J: TRBJ1-1
V: TRBV19
size: -
DNA: TGTGCCAGTAAACCTTCGGGGGGGTCGGCTGAAGCTTTCTTT
CDR3: CASKPSGGSAEAFF